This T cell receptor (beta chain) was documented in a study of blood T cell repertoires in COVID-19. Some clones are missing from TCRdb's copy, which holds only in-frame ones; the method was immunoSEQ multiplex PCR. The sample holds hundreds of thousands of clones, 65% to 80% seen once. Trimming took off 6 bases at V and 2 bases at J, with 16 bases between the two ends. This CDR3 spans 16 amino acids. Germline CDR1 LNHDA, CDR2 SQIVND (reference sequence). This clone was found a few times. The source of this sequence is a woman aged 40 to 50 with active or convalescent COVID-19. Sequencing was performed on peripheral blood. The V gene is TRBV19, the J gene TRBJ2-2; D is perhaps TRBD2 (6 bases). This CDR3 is CASRKNGLTNTGELFF. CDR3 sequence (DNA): TGTGCCAGTAGAAAGAACGGACTAACAAACACCGGGGAGCTGTTTTTT.